This T cell receptor (beta chain) appears in the sequencing data of a study of blood T cell repertoires in COVID-19. Across the study: Nucleic acid was either cDNA or gDNA, and it came from T cells, B-cell-depleted T cells, or PBMCs.

Germline-derived CDR1 and CDR2 are SGHAT and FQNNGV. V lost 1 base to trimming and J lost 5 bases; unmatched junction nucleotides: 6. This CDR3 comprises 16 residues. Study processing details: Scientists estimated how many nucleated cells there were by amplifying reference gene primers. Profiled with immunoSEQ multiplex PCR; TCRdb holds only in-frame clones, not every one. V and J calls and clone size follow that table, whereas D and trimming were derived from the DNA. The data contain about 170,000 clones, roughly 93% of them singletons. This TCR was recovered from a woman aged 50 to 65 with acute or convalescent COVID-19. The sample comprised peripheral blood. The V and J genes are TRBV11-2 and TRBJ2-3, with TRBD2 matching over 10 bases. For the CDR3, the DNA is TGTGCCAGCAGCTTAGTGGCTAGCGGGAGAGTAGATACGCAGTATTTT. It codes for CASSLVASGRVDTQYF.